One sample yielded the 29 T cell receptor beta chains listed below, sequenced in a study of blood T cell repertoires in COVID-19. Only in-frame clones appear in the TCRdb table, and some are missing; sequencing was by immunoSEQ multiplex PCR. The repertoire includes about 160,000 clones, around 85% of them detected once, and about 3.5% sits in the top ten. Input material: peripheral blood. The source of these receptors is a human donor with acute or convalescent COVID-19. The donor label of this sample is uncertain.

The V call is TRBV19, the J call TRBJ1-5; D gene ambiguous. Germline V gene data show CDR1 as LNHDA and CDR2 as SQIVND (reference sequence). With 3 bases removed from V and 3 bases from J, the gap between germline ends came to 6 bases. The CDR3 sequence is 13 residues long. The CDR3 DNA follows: TGTGCCAGTAGTATCCCCAACAATCAGCCCCAGCATTTT. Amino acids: CASSIPNNQPQHF.

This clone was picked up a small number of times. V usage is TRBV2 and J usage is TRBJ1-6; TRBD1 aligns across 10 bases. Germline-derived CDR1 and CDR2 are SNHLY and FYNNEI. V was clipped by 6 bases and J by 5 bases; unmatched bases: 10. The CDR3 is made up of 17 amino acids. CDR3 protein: CASRLRDRGVNNSPLHF. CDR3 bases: TGTGCCAGCAGGCTCCGGGACAGGGGTGTAAATAATTCACCCCTCCACTTT.

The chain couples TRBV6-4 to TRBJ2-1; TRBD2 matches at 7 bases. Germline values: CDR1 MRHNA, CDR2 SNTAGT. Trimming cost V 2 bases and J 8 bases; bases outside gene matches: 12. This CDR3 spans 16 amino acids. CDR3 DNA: TGTGCCAGCAGTGACCGCGGGCTAGCGGCTGGCGATGAGCAGTTCTTC. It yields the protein CASSDRGLAAGDEQFF.

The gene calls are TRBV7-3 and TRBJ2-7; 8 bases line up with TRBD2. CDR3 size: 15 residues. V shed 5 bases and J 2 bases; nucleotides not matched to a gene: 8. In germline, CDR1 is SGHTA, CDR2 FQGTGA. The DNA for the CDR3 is TGTGCCAGCAGCCCCCAACCGACTAGCGCCTACGAGCAGTACTTC. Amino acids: CASSPQPTSAYEQYF.

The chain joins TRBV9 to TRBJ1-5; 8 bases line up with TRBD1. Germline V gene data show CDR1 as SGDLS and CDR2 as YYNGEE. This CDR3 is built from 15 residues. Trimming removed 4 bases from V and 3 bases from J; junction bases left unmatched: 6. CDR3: CASSLRGQANQPQHF. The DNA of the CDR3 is TGTGCCAGCAGCCTGAGGGGACAGGCCAATCAGCCCCAGCATTTT.

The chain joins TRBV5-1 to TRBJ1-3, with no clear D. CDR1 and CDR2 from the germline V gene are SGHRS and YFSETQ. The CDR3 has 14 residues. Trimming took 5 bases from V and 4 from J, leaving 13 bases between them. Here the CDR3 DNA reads TGCGCCAGCAGTCCCTCGGGAAGAGGAAACACCATATATTTT. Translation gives CASSPSGRGNTIYF.

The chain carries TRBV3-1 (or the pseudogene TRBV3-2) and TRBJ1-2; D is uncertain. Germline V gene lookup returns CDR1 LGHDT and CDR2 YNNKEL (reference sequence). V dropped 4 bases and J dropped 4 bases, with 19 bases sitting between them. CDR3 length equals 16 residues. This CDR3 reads CASSRGSDSIFYGYTF. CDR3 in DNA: TGTGCCAGCAGCCGCGGGTCGGACTCTATTTTCTATGGCTACACCTTC.

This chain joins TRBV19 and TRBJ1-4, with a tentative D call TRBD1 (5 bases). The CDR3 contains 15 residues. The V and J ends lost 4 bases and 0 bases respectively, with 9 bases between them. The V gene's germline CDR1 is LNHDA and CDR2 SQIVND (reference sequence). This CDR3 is CASSTTGATNEKLFF. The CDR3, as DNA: TGTGCCAGTAGTACTACAGGTGCAACTAATGAAAAACTGTTTTTT.

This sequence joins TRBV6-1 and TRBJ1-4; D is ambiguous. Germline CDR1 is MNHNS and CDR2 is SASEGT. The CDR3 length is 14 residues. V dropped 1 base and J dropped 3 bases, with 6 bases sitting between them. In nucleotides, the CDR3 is TGTGCCAGCAGTGAAGGGGAGTCTAATGAAAAACTGTTTTTT. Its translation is CASSEGESNEKLFF.

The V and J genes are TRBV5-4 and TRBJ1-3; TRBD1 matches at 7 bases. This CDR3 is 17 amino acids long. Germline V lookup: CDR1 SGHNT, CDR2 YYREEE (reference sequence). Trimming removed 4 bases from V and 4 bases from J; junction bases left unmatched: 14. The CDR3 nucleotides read TGTGCCAGCAGCCTGGACGCACAGGGGATCTCGGGAAACACCATATATTTT. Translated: CASSLDAQGISGNTIYF.

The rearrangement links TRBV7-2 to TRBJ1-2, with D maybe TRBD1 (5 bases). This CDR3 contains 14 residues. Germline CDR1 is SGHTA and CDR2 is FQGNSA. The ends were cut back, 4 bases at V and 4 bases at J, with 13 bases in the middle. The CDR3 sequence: CASSYGTYVYGYTF. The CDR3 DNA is TGTGCCAGCAGCTACGGGACTTACGTCTATGGCTACACCTTC.

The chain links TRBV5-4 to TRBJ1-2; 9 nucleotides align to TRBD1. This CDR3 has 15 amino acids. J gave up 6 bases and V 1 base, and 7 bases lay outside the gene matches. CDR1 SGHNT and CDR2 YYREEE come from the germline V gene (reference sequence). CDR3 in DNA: TGTGCCAGCAGCTTGCCGGTACAGGGGGCGAATGGCTACACCTTC. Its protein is CASSLPVQGANGYTF.

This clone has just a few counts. The CDR3 sequence: CASKKTGNQPQHF. In nucleotides, the CDR3 is TGTGCCAGCAAAAAAACAGGGAATCAGCCCCAGCATTTT. The chain has TRBV12-3 or TRBV12-4 and TRBJ1-5; TRBD1 might be the D (6 bases). There are 13 residues in the CDR3. Trimming removed 7 bases from V and 4 bases from J, with 11 bases in between.

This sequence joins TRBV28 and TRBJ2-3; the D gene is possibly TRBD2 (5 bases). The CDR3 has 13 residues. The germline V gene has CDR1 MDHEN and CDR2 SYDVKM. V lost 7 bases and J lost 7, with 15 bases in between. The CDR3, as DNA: TGTGCCAGCATCGGAGGATCGTCCTATACGCAGTATTTT. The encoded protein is CASIGGSSYTQYF.

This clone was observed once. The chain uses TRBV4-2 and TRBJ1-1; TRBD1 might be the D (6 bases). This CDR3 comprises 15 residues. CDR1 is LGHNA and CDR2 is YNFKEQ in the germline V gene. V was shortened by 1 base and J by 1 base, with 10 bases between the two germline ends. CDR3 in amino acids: CASSQVGGSNTEAFF. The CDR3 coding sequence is TGTGCCAGCAGCCAAGTTGGGGGCTCGAACACTGAAGCTTTCTTT.

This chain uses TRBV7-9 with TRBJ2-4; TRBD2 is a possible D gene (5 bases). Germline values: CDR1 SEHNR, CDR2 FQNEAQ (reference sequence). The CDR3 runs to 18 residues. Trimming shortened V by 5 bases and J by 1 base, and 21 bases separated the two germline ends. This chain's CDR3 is CASSHNPSTPGAKNIQYF. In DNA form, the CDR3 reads TGTGCCAGCAGCCACAACCCTAGCACCCCCGGGGCCAAAAACATTCAGTACTTC.

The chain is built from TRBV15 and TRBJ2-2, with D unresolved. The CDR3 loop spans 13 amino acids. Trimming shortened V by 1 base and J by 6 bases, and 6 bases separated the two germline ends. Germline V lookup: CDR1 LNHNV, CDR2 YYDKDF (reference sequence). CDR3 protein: CATSRVRSGELFF. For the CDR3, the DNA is TGTGCCACCAGCAGAGTGCGGTCCGGGGAGCTGTTTTTT. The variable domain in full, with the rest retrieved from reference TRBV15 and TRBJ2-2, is DAMVIQNPRYQVTQFGKPVTLSCSQTLNHNVMYWYQQKSSQAPKLLFHYYDKDFNNEADTPDNFQSRRPNTSFCFLDIRSPGLGDTAMYLCATSRVRSGELFFGEGSRLTVL.

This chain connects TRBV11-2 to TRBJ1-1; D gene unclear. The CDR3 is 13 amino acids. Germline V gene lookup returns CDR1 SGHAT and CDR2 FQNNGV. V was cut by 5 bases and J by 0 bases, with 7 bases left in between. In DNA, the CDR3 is TGTGCCAGCAGCCTCCTCCTGAACACTGAAGCTTTCTTT. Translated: CASSLLLNTEAFF.

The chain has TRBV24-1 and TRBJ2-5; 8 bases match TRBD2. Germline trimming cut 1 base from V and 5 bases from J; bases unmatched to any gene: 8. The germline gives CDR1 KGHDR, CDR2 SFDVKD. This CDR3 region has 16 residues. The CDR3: CATSDFSGNQVETQYF. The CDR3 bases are TGTGCCACCAGTGATTTTAGCGGGAACCAAGTGGAGACCCAGTACTTC.

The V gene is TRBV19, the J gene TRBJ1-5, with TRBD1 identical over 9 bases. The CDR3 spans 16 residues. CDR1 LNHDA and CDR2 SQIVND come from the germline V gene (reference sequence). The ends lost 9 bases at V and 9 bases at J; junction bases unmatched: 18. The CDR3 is CASRQWGQGPGGPQHF. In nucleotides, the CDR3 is TGTGCCAGCAGACAATGGGGACAGGGCCCAGGTGGGCCCCAGCATTTT.

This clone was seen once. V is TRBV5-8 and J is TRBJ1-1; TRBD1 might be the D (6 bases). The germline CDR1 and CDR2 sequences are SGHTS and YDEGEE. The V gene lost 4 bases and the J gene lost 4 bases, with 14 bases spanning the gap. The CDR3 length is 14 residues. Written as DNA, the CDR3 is TGTGCCAGCAGCCTTCCTGGGGGCGGCACTGAAGCTTTCTTT. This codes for CASSLPGGGTEAFF.

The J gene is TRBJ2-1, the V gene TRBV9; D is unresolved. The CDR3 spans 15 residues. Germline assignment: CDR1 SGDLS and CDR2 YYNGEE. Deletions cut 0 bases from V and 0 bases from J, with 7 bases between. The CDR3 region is CASSVEYFSYNEQFF. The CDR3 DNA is TGTGCCAGCAGCGTAGAATACTTCTCCTACAATGAGCAGTTCTTC. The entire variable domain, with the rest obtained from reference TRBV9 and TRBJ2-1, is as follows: DSGVTQTPKHLITATGQRVTLRCSPRSGDLSVYWYQQSLDQGLQFLIQYYNGEERAKGNILERFSAQQFPDLHSELNLSSLELGDSALYFCASSVEYFSYNEQFFGPGTRLTVL.

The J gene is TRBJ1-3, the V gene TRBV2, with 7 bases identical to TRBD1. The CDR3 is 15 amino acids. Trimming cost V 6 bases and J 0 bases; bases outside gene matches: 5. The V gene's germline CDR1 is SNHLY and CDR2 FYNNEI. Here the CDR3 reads CASRGQSNSGNTIYF. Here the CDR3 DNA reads TGTGCCAGCAGGGGACAGAGCAACTCTGGAAACACCATATATTTT.

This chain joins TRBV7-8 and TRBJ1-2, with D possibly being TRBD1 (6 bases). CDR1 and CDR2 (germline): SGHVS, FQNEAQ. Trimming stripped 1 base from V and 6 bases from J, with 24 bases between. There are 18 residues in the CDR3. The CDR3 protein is CASSLGRRGLGERDGYTF. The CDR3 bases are TGTGCCAGCAGCTTAGGAAGGCGGGGGCTAGGGGAAAGAGATGGCTACACCTTC.

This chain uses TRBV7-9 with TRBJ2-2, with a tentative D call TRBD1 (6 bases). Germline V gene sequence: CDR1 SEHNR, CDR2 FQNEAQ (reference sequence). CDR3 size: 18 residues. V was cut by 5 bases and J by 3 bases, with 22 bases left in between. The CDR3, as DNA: TGTGCCAGCAGCCTCCTTCCCGCCGGGACAACAGACACCGGGGAGCTGTTTTTT. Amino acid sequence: CASSLLPAGTTDTGELFF.

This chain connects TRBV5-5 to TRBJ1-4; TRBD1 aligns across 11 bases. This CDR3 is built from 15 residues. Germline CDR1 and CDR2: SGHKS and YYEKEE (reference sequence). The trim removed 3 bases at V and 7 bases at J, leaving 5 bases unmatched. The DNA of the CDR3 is TGTGCCAGCAGCTCCCCCGGGACAGGGGGTGAAAAACTGTTTTTT. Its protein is CASSSPGTGGEKLFF. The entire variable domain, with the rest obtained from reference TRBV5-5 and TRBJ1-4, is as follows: DAGVTQSPTHLIKTRGQQVTLRCSPISGHKSVSWYQQVLGQGPQFIFQYYEKEERGRGNFPDRFSARQFPNYSSELNVNALLLGDSALYLCASSSPGTGGEKLFFGSGTQLSVL.

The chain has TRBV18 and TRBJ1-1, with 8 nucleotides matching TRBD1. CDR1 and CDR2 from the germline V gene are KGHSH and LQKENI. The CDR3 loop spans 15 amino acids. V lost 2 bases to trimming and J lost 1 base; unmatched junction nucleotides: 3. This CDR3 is CASSPGQGPNTEAFF. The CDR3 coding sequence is TGTGCCAGCTCACCAGGACAGGGACCGAACACTGAAGCTTTCTTT.

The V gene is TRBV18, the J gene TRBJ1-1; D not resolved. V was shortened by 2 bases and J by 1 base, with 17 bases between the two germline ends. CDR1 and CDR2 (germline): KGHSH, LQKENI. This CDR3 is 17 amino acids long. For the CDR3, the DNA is TGTGCCAGCTCACCAAACCTCGACCCGGGGAGGAACACTGAAGCTTTCTTT. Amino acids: CASSPNLDPGRNTEAFF.

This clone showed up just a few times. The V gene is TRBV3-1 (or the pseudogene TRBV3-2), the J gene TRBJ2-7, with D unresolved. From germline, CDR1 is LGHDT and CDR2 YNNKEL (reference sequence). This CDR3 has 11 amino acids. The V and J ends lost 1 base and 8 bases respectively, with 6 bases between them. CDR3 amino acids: CASSQASKQYF. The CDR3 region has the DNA TGTGCCAGCAGCCAAGCTTCTAAGCAGTACTTC.